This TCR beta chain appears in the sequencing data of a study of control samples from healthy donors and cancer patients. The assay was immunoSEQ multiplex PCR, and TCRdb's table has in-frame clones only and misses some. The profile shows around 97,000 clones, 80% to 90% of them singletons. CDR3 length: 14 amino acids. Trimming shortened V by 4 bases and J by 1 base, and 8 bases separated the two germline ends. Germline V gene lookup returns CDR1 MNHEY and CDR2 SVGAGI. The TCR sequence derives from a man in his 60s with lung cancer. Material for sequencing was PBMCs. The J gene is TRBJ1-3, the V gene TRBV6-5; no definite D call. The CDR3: CASSFSRSGNTIYF. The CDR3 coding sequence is TGTGCCAGCAGTTTCAGCAGGTCTGGAAACACCATATATTTT.